These T cell receptor beta chains were read from a single sample in a study of blood T cell repertoires in COVID-19. The assay was immunoSEQ multiplex PCR, and TCRdb's table has in-frame clones only and misses some. The table has some 380,000 clones, about 89% seen once. Specimen: PBMCs or T cells enriched from blood (not recorded which). The receptors here all came from a man aged 25 to 40 who had recovered from COVID-19. CDR3s include the opening cysteine and the closing phenylalanine or tryptophan. D genes are given only for firm matches.

CDR3nt,CDR3aa,j_gene,v_gene,d_gene
TGTGCCAGTAGTATGGCAGGGGAAGGGCAGCCCCAGCATTTT,CASSMAGEGQPQHF,TRBJ1-5,TRBV19,NA
TGCAGCGGGGGGACATTGAACACTGAAGCTTTCTTT,CSGGTLNTEAFF,TRBJ1-1,TRBV29-1,NA
TGTGCCAGCTCACCACGAACGGGGGGGGCCGTGGATGAGCAGTTCTTC,CASSPRTGGAVDEQFF,TRBJ2-1,TRBV18,TRBD2
TGTGCCATCAGTGGGGGGACAGGGTCCTTTAACACCATATATTTT,CAISGGTGSFNTIYF,TRBJ1-3,TRBV10-3,TRBD1
TGTGCCAGCAGTGACGTCACTTATTATAATTCACCCCTCCACTTT,CASSDVTYYNSPLHF,TRBJ1-6,TRBV2,NA
TGTGCCACCAGCAGAGATCCGAGACAGGTGGGTGACGAGCAGTACTTC,CATSRDPRQVGDEQYF,TRBJ2-7,TRBV15,NA
TGTGCCAGCAGCCCGTGGACAGGGGTCTATGGCTACACCTTC,CASSPWTGVYGYTF,TRBJ1-2,TRBV14,TRBD1
TGTGCCAGCAGCGATTATAGCACAGGGACGAGGAACACTGAAGCTTTCTTT,CASSDYSTGTRNTEAFF,TRBJ1-1,TRBV25-1,NA
TGTGCCAGCAGCGGACTAGCGGGGCACAATGAGCAGTTCTTC,CASSGLAGHNEQFF,TRBJ2-1,TRBV2,TRBD2
TGTGCCAGCAGTGAATCGTCGGGGGGACTCAGCGAGAATACGCAGTATTTT,CASSESSGGLSENTQYF,TRBJ2-3,TRBV6-1,TRBD2
TGTGCCAGCTCACCACCGGGCAGGGGGCGGAACACTGAAGCTTTCTTT,CASSPPGRGRNTEAFF,TRBJ1-1,TRBV18,TRBD1
TGTGCCAGCAGCTCTAACCGGGACAGGGAAAATGAAAAACTGTTTTTT,CASSSNRDRENEKLFF,TRBJ1-4,TRBV7-9,TRBD1
TGTGCCAGCCTCAGTGACAGGAACACTGAAGCTTTCTTT,CASLSDRNTEAFF,TRBJ1-1,TRBV2,NA
TGTGCCAGCAGCCAAGATTCGGATTCCGGGGAGGGCTCCTATAATTCACCCCTCCACTTT,CASSQDSDSGEGSYNSPLHF,TRBJ1-6,TRBV4-2,NA
TGTGCCAGCAGCCAAGATTCTGAGCGGGGGAGGTGGAATGAGCAGTTCTTC,CASSQDSERGRWNEQFF,TRBJ2-1,TRBV4-2,TRBD2
TGTGCCAGCAGCCAAGGCTACGCAACGAACACCGGGGAGCTGTTTTTT,CASSQGYATNTGELFF,TRBJ2-2,TRBV4-2,NA
TGTGCCAGCAGTGAAGAGACAGGGCTTAATGAAAAACTGTTTTTT,CASSEETGLNEKLFF,TRBJ1-4,TRBV25-1,TRBD1